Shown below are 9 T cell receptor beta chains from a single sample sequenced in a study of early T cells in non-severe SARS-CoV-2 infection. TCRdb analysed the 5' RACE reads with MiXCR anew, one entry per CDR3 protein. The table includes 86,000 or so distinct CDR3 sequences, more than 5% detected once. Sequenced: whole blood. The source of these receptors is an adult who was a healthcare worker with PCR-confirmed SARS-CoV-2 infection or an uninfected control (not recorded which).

Here the CDR3 reads CASSGAGRMGEQFF. The CDR3 bases are TGTGCCAGCAGTGGGGCGGGACGAATGGGTGAGCAGTTCTTC. The chain is built from TRBV2 and TRBJ2-1; D might be TRBD2 (6 bases). Trimming cost V 4 bases and J 9 bases, with 16 bases left between them. CDR1 is SNHLY and CDR2 is FYNNEI in the germline V gene. The CDR3 has 14 residues.

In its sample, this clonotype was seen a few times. CDR3 coding DNA: TGCGCCAGCAGCCCCAGGGTCTTGGCTAATGAAAAACTGTTTTTT. Its protein is CASSPRVLANEKLFF. The chain uses TRBV4-1 and TRBJ1-4, with TRBD1 as a possible D gene (5 bases). The CDR3 is made up of 15 amino acids. CDR1 and CDR2 (germline): MGHRA, YSYEKL. Between the trimmed V and J ends, which lost 4 bases and 3 bases, there was a span of 12 bases.

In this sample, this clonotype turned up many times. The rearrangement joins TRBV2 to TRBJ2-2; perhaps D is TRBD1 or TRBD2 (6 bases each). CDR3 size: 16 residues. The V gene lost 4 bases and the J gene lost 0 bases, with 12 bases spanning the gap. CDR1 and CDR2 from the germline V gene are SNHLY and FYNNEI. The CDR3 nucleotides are TGTGCCAGCAGTGCTACAGGGAGGTCGAACACCGGGGAGCTGTTTTTT. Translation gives CASSATGRSNTGELFF. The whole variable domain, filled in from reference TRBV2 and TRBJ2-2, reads EPEVTQTPSHQVTQMGQEVILRCVPISNHLYFYWYRQILGQKVEFLVSFYNNEISEKSEIFDDQFSVERPDGSNFTLKIRSTKLEDSAMYFCASSATGRSNTGELFFGEGSRLTVL.

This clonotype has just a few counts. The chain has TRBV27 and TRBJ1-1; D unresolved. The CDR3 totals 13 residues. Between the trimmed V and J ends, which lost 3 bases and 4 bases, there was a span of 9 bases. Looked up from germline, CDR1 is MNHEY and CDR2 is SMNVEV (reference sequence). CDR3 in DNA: TGTGCCAGCAGTTTGCGGGCAAGCACTGAAGCTTTCTTT. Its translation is CASSLRASTEAFF.

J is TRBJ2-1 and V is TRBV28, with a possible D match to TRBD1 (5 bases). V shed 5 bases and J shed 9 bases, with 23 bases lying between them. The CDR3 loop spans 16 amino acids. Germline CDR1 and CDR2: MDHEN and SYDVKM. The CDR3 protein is CASSGISQGRIAEQFF. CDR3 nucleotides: TGTGCCAGCAGTGGGATCAGTCAGGGTCGAATTGCTGAGCAGTTCTTC.

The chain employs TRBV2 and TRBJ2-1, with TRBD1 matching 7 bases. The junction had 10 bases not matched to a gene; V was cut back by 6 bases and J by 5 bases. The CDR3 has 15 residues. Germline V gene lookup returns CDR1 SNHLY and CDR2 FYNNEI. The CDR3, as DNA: TGTGCCAGCAGCGAACCGGGACAGCCCAACAATGAGCAGTTCTTC. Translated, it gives CASSEPGQPNNEQFF.

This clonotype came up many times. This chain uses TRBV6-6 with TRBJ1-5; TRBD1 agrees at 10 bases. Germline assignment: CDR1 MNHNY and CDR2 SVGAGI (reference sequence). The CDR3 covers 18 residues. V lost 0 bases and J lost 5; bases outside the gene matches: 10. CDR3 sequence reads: CASSYSNLGQGFDQPQHF. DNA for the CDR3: TGTGCCAGCAGTTACTCGAACTTGGGACAGGGGTTCGATCAGCCCCAGCATTTT.

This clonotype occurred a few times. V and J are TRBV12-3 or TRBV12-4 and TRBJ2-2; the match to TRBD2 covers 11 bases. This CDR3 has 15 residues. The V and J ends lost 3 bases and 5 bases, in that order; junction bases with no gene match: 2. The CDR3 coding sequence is TGTGCCAGCAGTTTGACTAGCGGGGCAACCGGGGAGCTGTTTTTT. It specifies CASSLTSGATGELFF.

CDR3 bases: TGCAGTGCTAGAGATGGGCAGGGGGCTTCCTACGAGCAGTACTTC. Translation: CSARDGQGASYEQYF. The chain employs TRBV20-1 and TRBJ2-7, with 8 bases fitting TRBD1. J was trimmed by 1 base and V by 0 bases; bases with no gene match: 5. The CDR3 is 15 residues long. Germline loops: CDR1 DFQATT, CDR2 SNEGSKA (reference sequence).